This is a list of T cell receptor beta chains from one sample in a study of T cell repertoires in cytomegalovirus infection. One entry per CDR3 protein results from TCRdb running MiXCR on the reads. The repertoire holds approximately 730,000 distinct CDR3 sequences, with 30% to 35% as singletons. No antigen has been identified for these receptors. The sample in question was cultured PBMCs, obtained from culture after CMV antigen stimulation. The receptor source for this set is a human donor in good health (CMV status not recorded). Some clones in this sample may be carry-over from other donors' samples. CDR3s include the opening cysteine and the closing phenylalanine or tryptophan. D genes are given only for firm matches. Where a row states a size, it is once, few, many or the class of an expanded clone; other rows omit it.

V gene	J gene	clone size	D gene	CDR3 DNA	CDR3 protein
TRBV24-1	TRBJ2-1	-	TRBD1	TGTGCCACCAGTGATTTGAGGACAGGGGCCAATGAGCAGTTCTTC	CATSDLRTGANEQFF
TRBV7-8	TRBJ2-7	few	TRBD2	TGTGCCAGCAGCTCCCAACTAGCGACACCCCACGAGCAGTACTTC	CASSSQLATPHEQYF
TRBV4-1	TRBJ1-2	few	TRBD1	TGCGCCAGCAGCCCTTCTAGGACAGGGGCATATGGCTACACCTTC	CASSPSRTGAYGYTF
TRBV7-2	TRBJ2-3	few	TRBD2	TGTGCCAGCCGCGCGGGGGGGGGCTTCAGCACAGATACGCAGTATTTT	CASRAGGGFSTDTQYF
TRBV12-3/TRBV12-4	TRBJ1-1	-	-	TGTGCCAGCAGTACATGGGAGGCCAACACTGAAGCTTTCTTT	CASSTWEANTEAFF
TRBV7-6	TRBJ2-5	-	-	TGTGCCAGCAGCTTAGATATGGAGACCCAGTACTTC	CASSLDMETQYF
TRBV6-1	TRBJ2-7	once	-	TGTGCCAGCAGTGAGAGGGGCAGGGGGGGCGAGCAGTACTTC	CASSERGRGGEQYF
TRBV20-1	TRBJ2-1	-	TRBD2	TGCAGTGCTACCCGGGGGGGCCTTTTCCATGAGCAGTTCTTC	CSATRGGLFHEQFF
TRBV12-3/TRBV12-4	TRBJ2-4	few	-	TGTGCCAGCAGCCTCCCCAAAAACATTCAGTACTTC	CASSLPKNIQYF
TRBV7-9	TRBJ2-7	few	TRBD1	TGTGCCAGCAGCCGACAGGGGCGCCCCTACGAGCAGTACTTC	CASSRQGRPYEQYF
TRBV28	TRBJ2-7	few	-	TGTGCCAGCTCTAAGTCCACCGTGTACGAGCAGTACTTC	CASSKSTVYEQYF
TRBV4-3	TRBJ2-1	-	-	TGCGCCAGCAGCCAAGGTCTAGACAATGAGCAGTTCTTC	CASSQGLDNEQFF
TRBV6-2/TRBV6-3	TRBJ1-1	-	-	TGTGCCAGCAGTTTGTCGAGTTTCACGGTTACTGAAGCTTTCTTT	CASSLSSFTVTEAFF
TRBV19	TRBJ2-7	few	-	TGTGCCAGTAGTATAGGCTGGGAGCAGTACTTC	CASSIGWEQYF
TRBV6-5	TRBJ2-5	-	-	TGTGCCAGCAGTTCGGACTCCTTAGGAGCCCAGTACTTC	CASSSDSLGAQYF
TRBV27	TRBJ1-2	-	TRBD1	TGTGCCAGCAGGCCCTGGACAGGGGATGGCTACACCTTC	CASRPWTGDGYTF
TRBV12-3/TRBV12-4	TRBJ1-5	-	-	TGTGCCAGCCGTTCCGGAAGTATTAGCAATCAGCCCCAGCATTTT	CASRSGSISNQPQHF
TRBV12-3/TRBV12-4	TRBJ2-6	-	-	TGTGCCAGCAGGCAGGGACCCTTCTCTGGGGCCAACGTCCCGACTTTC	CASRQGPFSGANVPTF
TRBV6-5	TRBJ1-1	-	TRBD1	TGTGCCAGCAGTCGGGGGACAGGGTTCGCTGAAGCTTTCTTT	CASSRGTGFAEAFF
TRBV6-8	TRBJ2-2	-	TRBD2	TGTGCCAGCAATCTCGCGGGGGGCGACACCGGGGAGCTGTTTTTT	CASNLAGGDTGELFF
TRBV6-5	TRBJ2-7	-	-	TGTGCCAGCAGTTACGTTTCGGAGGGCGAGCAGTACTTC	CASSYVSEGEQYF